This TCR delta chain was identified during a study of γδ T cells in repeated Plasmodium falciparum infection. About the research overall: Samples were taken at baseline, before some infections, and 21 days after each.

Sequencing covered both gamma and delta TCR chains per sample. TCRdb re-called clones from the multiplex PCR reads via CATT. The table lists around 50,000 delta-chain clones, around 1.6% of them singletons, with over 7% in the top ten. This clone is judged medium-sized. At the DNA level, this CDR3 is encoded by other sequences in the same sample as well. The CDR3 has 16 amino acids. V was cut by 3 bases and J by 3 bases, with 19 bases left in between. Germline V gives CDR1 GEAIGNYY, CDR2 EKD. Flow sorting of PBMC yielded separate Vgamma9/Vdelta2+ and Vdelta2-negative gammadelta T cell populations for bulk repertoire analysis.

The sequenced sample was gamma-delta T cells from blood. The TCR originated in a pool of human donors (malaria-infected and uninfected, not separated). The chain recombines TRDV2 with TRDJ1; the D is unclear. As DNA, the CDR3 is TGTGCCTGTGACCAATGCCGCCCCTCCAAGCCCGATAAACTCATCTTT. Amino acid sequence: CACDQCRPSKPDKLIF.